The sequence of this T cell receptor (beta chain) was determined in a study of blood T cell repertoires in COVID-19. V lost 5 bases and J lost 1; bases outside the gene matches: 7. Germline V gene lookup returns CDR1 MRHNA and CDR2 SNTAGT. This CDR3 region has 15 residues. Original data processing: The authors estimated nucleated cell counts from reference gene primer amplification. Here immunoSEQ multiplex PCR was the method, and the copy in TCRdb shows in-frame clones only, minus some. For V, J and clone size, that table is used; D and trimming come from the DNA. The data hold more than 85,000 clones, with about 90% observed a single time.

This chain joins TRBV6-4 and TRBJ1-1; 7 nucleotides align to TRBD1. The material sequenced was peripheral blood. This sequence originates from a man between 18 and 29 years old with acute or convalescent COVID-19. CDR3 loop: CASSINRGGNTEAFF. The CDR3 DNA follows: TGTGCCAGCAGTATTAACAGGGGAGGGAACACTGAAGCTTTCTTT.